A selection of T cell receptor beta chains follows, all from one sample in a study of blood T cell repertoires in COVID-19. Assay: immunoSEQ multiplex PCR; the TCRdb copy retains only in-frame clones and omits some. The repertoire consists of about 250,000 clones, with approximately 80% occurring once and the leading ten covering 7.5% to 10%. Sequencing was performed on peripheral blood. These receptors all stem from a man aged 80 or over with acute or convalescent COVID-19. Each CDR3 is given with its conserved first and last residue. Fields, in order: J gene, clone size, D gene, V gene, CDR3 protein, CDR3 DNA. A D gene is named only where the DNA matches it firmly. Size is omitted from some rows. Given values are once, few, many or a class for expanded clones.

TRBJ2-4	once	TRBD1	TRBV5-4	CASSIDRGAKNIQYF	TGTGCCAGCAGCATAGACAGGGGAGCCAAAAACATTCAGTACTTC
TRBJ2-3	once	NA	TRBV5-1	CASSLIPASRPDTQYF	TGCGCCAGCAGCTTAATCCCGGCTAGTCGTCCAGATACGCAGTATTTT
TRBJ1-5	NA	NA	TRBV28	CASWTTGYGSNQPQHF	TGTGCCAGCTGGACCACAGGGTATGGCAGCAATCAGCCCCAGCATTTT
TRBJ1-2	NA	NA	TRBV27	CASSPGLRTSYTF	TGTGCCAGCAGTCCGGGACTAAGGACTTCCTACACCTTC
TRBJ2-7	NA	TRBD1	TRBV30	CAWSAGTVSYEQYF	TGTGCCTGGAGTGCCGGGACAGTCTCCTACGAGCAGTACTTC
TRBJ2-4	NA	TRBD1	TRBV28	CASSFPLGQGNIQYF	TGTGCCAGCAGTTTCCCCCTTGGACAGGGAAACATTCAGTACTTC
TRBJ1-3	NA	NA	TRBV27	CASSLAGYGNTIYF	TGTGCCAGCAGTTTGGCAGGGTACGGAAACACCATATATTTT
TRBJ2-1	NA	NA	TRBV3-1/TRBV3-2	CASSQDRLASGNEQFF	TGTGCCAGCAGCCAAGATCGGCTAGCGTCAGGCAATGAGCAGTTCTTC
TRBJ1-6	NA	NA	TRBV18	CASSSGTLNSPLHF	TGTGCCAGCTCGAGCGGGACGCTTAATTCACCCCTCCACTTT
TRBJ1-1	NA	TRBD1	TRBV27	CASSPRQGHTEAFF	TGTGCCAGCAGTCCTCGACAGGGTCACACTGAAGCTTTCTTT
TRBJ2-7	NA	NA	TRBV11-2	CASSPPGLSDYEQYF	TGTGCCAGCAGCCCCCCGGGACTCTCAGACTACGAGCAGTACTTC
TRBJ2-7	NA	TRBD2	TRBV4-1	CASSQSPSGNYEQYF	TGCGCCAGCAGCCAATCACCGAGCGGGAACTACGAGCAGTACTTC
TRBJ2-1	NA	NA	TRBV11-2	CASSSQGHHSYNEQFF	TGTGCCAGCAGCTCCCAGGGACACCACTCCTACAATGAGCAGTTCTTC
TRBJ1-6	NA	NA	TRBV3-1/TRBV3-2	CASLLHRDRSPLHF	TGTGCCAGCCTACTACACAGGGATCGATCACCCCTCCACTTT
TRBJ1-2	NA	NA	TRBV30	CAWSARGVSYGYTF	TGTGCCTGGAGTGCTCGGGGGGTAAGCTATGGCTACACCTTC
TRBJ2-3	NA	TRBD1	TRBV7-2	CASSLTGGTDTQYF	TGTGCCAGCAGCTTGACAGGGGGCACAGATACGCAGTATTTT
TRBJ2-3	NA	TRBD2	TRBV19	CASKLSGRAGTDTQYF	TGTGCCAGTAAACTTAGCGGGAGGGCTGGAACAGATACGCAGTATTTT
TRBJ1-1	NA	TRBD1	TRBV19	CASSARWTGMNTEAFF	TGTGCCAGTAGTGCCCGATGGACAGGCATGAACACTGAAGCTTTCTTT
TRBJ2-7	NA	NA	TRBV12-5	CASGIMYEQYF	TGTGCTAGTGGTATAATGTACGAGCAGTACTTC
TRBJ2-3	NA	NA	TRBV7-9	CASSLARGGARTDTQYF	TGTGCCAGCAGCTTAGCCCGTGGGGGGGCGCGGACAGATACGCAGTATTTT
TRBJ2-7	NA	TRBD2	TRBV7-2	CASSFDPGLAGGNEQYF	TGTGCCAGCAGCTTCGACCCGGGACTAGCGGGAGGTAACGAGCAGTACTTC
TRBJ2-5	NA	NA	TRBV3-1/TRBV3-2	CASSQGPSIRTQYF	TGTGCCAGCAGCCAAGGCCCTTCGATCAGGACCCAGTACTTC
TRBJ1-2	NA	NA	TRBV6-5	CASRTDRPLGYTF	TGTGCCAGCAGAACCGACAGGCCCCTTGGCTACACCTTC
TRBJ2-1	NA	NA	TRBV24-1	CATSDSPGNEQFF	TGTGCCACCAGTGATTCCCCGGGGAATGAGCAGTTCTTC
TRBJ2-1	NA	NA	TRBV14	CASTPTGTNFYNEQFF	TGTGCCAGCACCCCCACCGGGACAAATTTTTACAATGAGCAGTTCTTC
TRBJ2-7	NA	NA	TRBV19	CASSIDLGAVPGPQTQPYEQYF	TGTGCCAGTAGTATAGATCTGGGGGCGGTTCCTGGACCCCAAACGCAACCCTACGAGCAGTACTTC
TRBJ1-2	NA	TRBD1	TRBV27	CASSRLGQGLRYGYTF	TGTGCCAGCAGTCGACTAGGACAGGGACTGCGCTATGGCTACACCTTC
TRBJ2-7	NA	TRBD2	TRBV19	CASTSGGAPPYEQYF	TGTGCCAGTACCTCCGGGGGGGCACCCCCCTACGAGCAGTACTTC
TRBJ1-5	NA	TRBD1	TRBV6-5	CASSYMGQGGNQPQHF	TGTGCCAGCAGTTACATGGGACAGGGCGGCAATCAGCCCCAGCATTTT
TRBJ1-6	NA	TRBD1	TRBV6-2/TRBV6-3	CASSTTGANNSPLHF	TGTGCCAGCAGTACGACAGGGGCTAATAATTCACCCCTCCACTTT
TRBJ2-1	NA	NA	TRBV7-3	CASSLNAGADNEQFF	TGTGCCAGCAGCTTAAATGCTGGGGCAGACAATGAGCAGTTCTTC
TRBJ1-2	once	NA	TRBV5-1	CASSPGDRNGYTF	TGCGCCAGCAGCCCAGGTGACAGGAATGGCTACACCTTC
TRBJ2-7	once	NA	TRBV9	CASSRSLQESYEQYF	TGTGCCAGCAGCCGCAGCCTTCAGGAATCCTACGAGCAGTACTTC
TRBJ2-3	NA	NA	TRBV9	CASSSPPSGGTDTQYF	TGTGCCAGCAGCTCCCCGCCCAGCGGAGGCACAGATACGCAGTATTTT
TRBJ1-4	NA	TRBD1	TRBV10-2	CASSDTGQGNEKLFF	TGCGCCAGCAGTGATACGGGACAGGGGAACGAAAAACTGTTTTTT
TRBJ1-6	NA	TRBD1	TRBV11-2	CASSSQTGGRSPLHF	TGTGCCAGCAGCTCCCAGACAGGGGGACGTTCACCCCTCCACTTT
TRBJ2-1	NA	NA	TRBV5-6	CASSPPFGGGYNEQFF	TGTGCCAGCAGCCCGCCCTTTGGCGGCGGATACAATGAGCAGTTCTTC
TRBJ1-2	once	TRBD1	TRBV11-2	CASSLGRGQLGVGYTF	TGTGCCAGCAGCTTAGGGAGGGGACAGCTTGGGGTCGGCTACACCTTC
TRBJ1-5	NA	NA	TRBV24-1	CATSDQRWGNQPQHF	TGTGCCACCAGTGACCAGCGATGGGGCAATCAGCCCCAGCATTTT
TRBJ2-7	few	TRBD2	TRBV18	CASSFTGTSGDEQYF	TGTGCCAGCTCATTCACCGGGACTAGCGGGGACGAGCAGTACTTC
TRBJ2-1	NA	TRBD1	TRBV6-6	CASRGDRGNNEQFF	TGTGCCAGCAGGGGGGACAGGGGAAACAATGAGCAGTTCTTC
TRBJ1-2	once	NA	TRBV19	CASRKGSNYGYTF	TGTGCCAGTAGAAAGGGGTCTAACTATGGCTACACCTTC
TRBJ2-7	NA	TRBD1	TRBV20-1	CSATDRVGQYF	TGCAGTGCTACCGACAGGGTTGGGCAGTACTTC
TRBJ2-7	NA	TRBD2	TRBV6-6	CASSRPLAGRPYEQYF	TGTGCCAGCAGCCGGCCACTAGCGGGGCGTCCCTACGAGCAGTACTTC
TRBJ1-1	NA	NA	TRBV28	CASRSGRGEAFF	TGTGCCAGCAGATCCGGACGGGGAGAAGCTTTCTTT
TRBJ2-7	NA	NA	TRBV5-5	CASGLRLAYEQYF	TGTGCCAGCGGTTTGAGACTGGCCTACGAGCAGTACTTC
TRBJ2-7	NA	NA	TRBV4-2	CASSPHRFGSFTTYEQYF	TGTGCCAGCAGCCCCCATCGGTTCGGGTCCTTTACTACCTACGAGCAGTACTTC
TRBJ2-7	NA	NA	TRBV2	CASNSPYRGEQYF	TGTGCCAGCAACAGCCCCTATAGGGGCGAGCAGTACTTC
TRBJ2-1	NA	NA	TRBV5-6	CASSLSLNRNEQFF	TGTGCCAGCAGCTTGAGTCTAAACCGCAATGAGCAGTTCTTC
TRBJ1-2	NA	TRBD1	TRBV11-2	CASSFYRDRGHGYTF	TGTGCCAGCAGCTTTTACCGCGACAGGGGGCACGGCTACACCTTC
TRBJ2-2	few	NA	TRBV29-1	CSVEDYKDSDTGELFF	TGCAGCGTTGAAGATTATAAAGACAGTGACACCGGGGAGCTGTTTTTT